These T cell receptor beta chains were read from a single sample in a study of CD8 T cells in ankylosing spondylitis. TCRdb itself ran the 5' RACE reads through MiXCR, one entry per CDR3 protein. The data hold over 130,000 distinct CDR3 sequences, with approximately 44% observed a single time. Sequencing was performed on synovial fluid, either unsorted or a sorted T cell fraction (not recorded which). Receptors were obtained from a male donor with ankylosing spondylitis. The CDR3 runs from the conserved cysteine through the conserved F or W. The order of the fields is J gene, V gene, CDR3 protein.

J: TRBJ1-4; V: TRBV15; CDR3: CATSMFGGFAGLEEKLFF
J: TRBJ2-5; V: TRBV5-1; CDR3: CASSLAAGTQETQYF
J: TRBJ2-1; V: TRBV11-3; CDR3: CASSLGGGPGNEQFF
J: TRBJ2-1; V: TRBV23-1; CDR3: CASSPIADRGLIEQFF
J: TRBJ2-4; V: TRBV2; CDR3: CASSEGLAEAKNIQYF
J: TRBJ2-7; V: TRBV9; CDR3: CASSAGGGLALYEQYF
J: TRBJ2-5; V: TRBV6-2/TRBV6-3; CDR3: CASATREMETQYF
J: TRBJ1-2; V: TRBV6-2/TRBV6-3; CDR3: CASRWDRSDYGYTF
J: TRBJ2-1; V: TRBV30; CDR3: CAWSSQGYNEQFF
J: TRBJ2-1; V: TRBV5-6; CDR3: CASSWSSPHNEQFF
J: TRBJ2-7; V: TRBV18; CDR3: CASSPPLAGSAEQYF
J: TRBJ2-1; V: TRBV4-2; CDR3: CASSQGTAGVPEQFF
J: TRBJ2-2; V: TRBV9; CDR3: CASSANPGVTGELFF
J: TRBJ1-5; V: TRBV4-1; CDR3: CASSHQRGFGQPQHF
J: TRBJ1-2; V: TRBV6-5; CDR3: CASSYSAWDSSANYGYTF
J: TRBJ1-4; V: TRBV7-9; CDR3: CASSLYGQGGDEKLFF
J: TRBJ2-3; V: TRBV6-5; CDR3: CASSYPPGQGTDTQYF
J: TRBJ1-5; V: TRBV9; CDR3: CASSADGGLWGNQPQHF
J: TRBJ1-1; V: TRBV29-1; CDR3: CSVEGLRRGNTEAFF
J: TRBJ1-2; V: TRBV9; CDR3: CASSGLNFNYGYTF
J: TRBJ2-7; V: TRBV11-1; CDR3: CASSLEANYYEQYF
J: TRBJ2-3; V: TRBV7-9; CDR3: CASSLVNLPPRTDTQYF
J: TRBJ2-1; V: TRBV12-3/TRBV12-4; CDR3: CASTTWGYSSYNEQFF
J: TRBJ1-1; V: TRBV5-1; CDR3: CASSLGQGPEAFF
J: TRBJ1-4; V: TRBV28; CDR3: CASSLFPTRVTNEKLFF
J: TRBJ1-5; V: TRBV18; CDR3: CASSHDRVINQPQHF
J: TRBJ2-3; V: TRBV10-3; CDR3: CAINKKGLGTDTQYF
J: TRBJ2-7; V: TRBV12-3/TRBV12-4; CDR3: CASSLDAGPYEQYF
J: TRBJ2-5; V: TRBV28; CDR3: CASSKLQGAAALRGTQYF
J: TRBJ1-5; V: TRBV4-1; CDR3: CASSLGRKTEPQHF
J: TRBJ2-1; V: TRBV25-1; CDR3: CASSDVGRVRNEQFF
J: TRBJ2-1; V: TRBV7-9; CDR3: CASSLRPVGDNEQFF
J: TRBJ2-7; V: TRBV10-3; CDR3: CAISQTSGRPPYEQYF
J: TRBJ2-1; V: TRBV7-8; CDR3: CASSLRKGTWDRGYEQFF
J: TRBJ2-2; V: TRBV4-1; CDR3: CASSQDPGGSGELFF
J: TRBJ2-7; V: TRBV7-9; CDR3: CASSSLSTRGLLEQYF
J: TRBJ2-2; V: TRBV20-1; CDR3: CSARDFAALAGGPGELFF
J: TRBJ1-5; V: TRBV24-1; CDR3: CATSDQGQPQHF
J: TRBJ1-1; V: TRBV7-3; CDR3: CASSPGGLGTEAFF